The T cell receptor beta chain described here comes from a study of blood T cell repertoires in COVID-19. Method: immunoSEQ multiplex PCR; TCRdb's copy keeps in-frame clones and lacks some. Of approximately 180,000 clones in the sample, approximately 87% were seen once. J lost 3 bases, V lost 6 bases, and 6 bases had no gene match. CDR1 is MNHEY, CDR2 SVGAGI, per germline. The CDR3 totals 15 residues. The sample taken for sequencing was peripheral blood. This chain uses TRBV6-5 with TRBJ2-7; the match to TRBD2 covers 12 bases. The clonotype originates from a person between 70 and 80 years old with COVID-19, enrolled during active disease. The CDR3 spells CASRDGLAGNYEQYF. The CDR3, as DNA: TGTGCCAGCAGGGATGGACTAGCGGGAAACTACGAGCAGTACTTC.